Listed below are T cell receptor beta chains from one sample, sequenced in a study of cytotoxic CD8 clonotypes in ibrutinib-treated CLL. The repertoire was sequenced with immunoSEQ multiplex PCR; TCRdb's copy has only in-frame clones and lacks some. The table has over 120,000 clones, approximately 81% seen once; the top ten hold roughly 13%. The material sequenced was PBMCs, taken after 12 months of ibrutinib treatment. These TCRs come from a human donor with chronic lymphocytic leukemia. The conserved cysteine and the conserved F or W are not part of the CDR3 here.

TRBJ2-7 | TRBV7-8 | ASSVDSSAEQY
TRBJ2-6 | TRBV9 | ASSVAQYYSGANVLT
TRBJ2-3 | TRBV9 | ASSVALRSTDTQY
TRBJ2-7 | TRBV6-5 | ASSPSLAGKDEQY
TRBJ1-4 | TRBV5-7 | AERPTVNNEKLF
TRBJ1-1 | TRBV25-1 | ASSEGQGVAEAF
TRBJ2-2 | TRBV7-8 | ASSLNFVANTGELF
TRBJ1-1 | TRBV7-3 | ASSLTGAHTEAF
TRBJ1-5 | TRBV19 | ASARTGDQPQH
TRBJ2-1 | TRBV29-1 | SVEVFANEQF
TRBJ1-4 | TRBV5-1 | ASSLQGTNEKLF
TRBJ2-5 | TRBV18 | ASSRQSGETQY
TRBJ1-2 | TRBV19 | ASSIVLWTSQNYGYT
TRBJ1-2 | TRBV25-1 | ASSLTEINYGYT
TRBJ2-3 | TRBV6-5 | ASKKIGLAGDTQY
TRBJ2-2 | TRBV19 | ASSAGGANTGELF
TRBJ2-4 | TRBV4-3 | ASSQEVPNIQY